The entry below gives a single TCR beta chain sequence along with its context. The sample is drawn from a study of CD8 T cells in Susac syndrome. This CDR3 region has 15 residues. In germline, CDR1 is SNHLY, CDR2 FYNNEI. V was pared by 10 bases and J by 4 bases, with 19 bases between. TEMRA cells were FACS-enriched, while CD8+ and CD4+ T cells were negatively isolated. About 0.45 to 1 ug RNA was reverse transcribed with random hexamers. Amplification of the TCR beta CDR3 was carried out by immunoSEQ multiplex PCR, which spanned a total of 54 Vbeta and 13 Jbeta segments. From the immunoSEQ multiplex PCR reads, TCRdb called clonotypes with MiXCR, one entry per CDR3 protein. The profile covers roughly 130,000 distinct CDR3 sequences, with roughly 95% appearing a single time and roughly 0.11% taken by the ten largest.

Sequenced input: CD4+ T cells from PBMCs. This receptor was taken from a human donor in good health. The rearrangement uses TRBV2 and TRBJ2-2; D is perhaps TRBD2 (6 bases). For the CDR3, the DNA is TGTGCCACCTTGCGGGACTTCGCCTCCACCGGGGAGCTGTTTTTT. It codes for CATLRDFASTGELFF.